These 19 T cell receptor beta chains were sequenced from one sample in a study of blood T cell repertoires in COVID-19. Method: immunoSEQ multiplex PCR; TCRdb's copy keeps in-frame clones and lacks some. There are about 220,000 clones in the sample; approximately 86% occur only once, and approximately 4% lies in the top ten. The material sequenced was peripheral blood. These TCRs come from a woman of 80 years or more with acute or convalescent COVID-19.

This chain joins TRBV24-1 and TRBJ2-1, with 7 bases identical to TRBD2. The CDR3 extends over 15 amino acids. J gave up 7 bases and V 5 bases, and 10 bases lay outside the gene matches. Germline lookup yields CDR1 KGHDR and CDR2 SFDVKD. The CDR3 region has the DNA TGTGCCACCAGTGCGCGACTGAGCGGGGCAAATGAGCAGTTCTTC. It specifies CATSARLSGANEQFF.

The rearrangement joins TRBV6-2 or TRBV6-3 to TRBJ1-5, with D possibly matching TRBD1 (5 bases). This CDR3 comprises 17 residues. V shed 4 bases and J shed 3 bases, with 19 bases lying between them. CDR1 is MNHEY, CDR2 SVGEGT, per germline. The CDR3 sequence: CASSSRGRTSNNQPQHF. The CDR3 DNA reads as TGTGCCAGCAGTTCTAGGGGCCGGACATCGAACAATCAGCCCCAGCATTTT.

The genes are TRBV11-1 and TRBJ1-6; 7 nucleotides match TRBD1. The V gene's germline CDR1 is SGHAT and CDR2 FQDESV (reference sequence). The CDR3 runs 13 residues. Trimming took 5 bases from V and 10 from J; bases not matched to a gene: 5. CDR3 coding DNA: TGTGCCAGCAGCAAGGGGACAGCCTCACCCCTCCACTTT. Protein product: CASSKGTASPLHF. The full variable domain, in which reference TRBV11-1 and TRBJ1-6 provide the parts outside the CDR3, is EAEVAQSPRYKITEKSQAVAFWCDPISGHATLYWYRQILGQGPELLVQFQDESVVDDSQLPKDRFSAERLKGVDSTLKIQPAELGDSAMYLCASSKGTASPLHFGNGTRLTVT.

The chain employs TRBV28 and TRBJ2-1; D might be TRBD2 (7 bases). Trimming stripped 7 bases from V and 1 base from J, with 14 bases between. The CDR3 consists of 15 residues. The V gene's germline CDR1 is MDHEN and CDR2 SYDVKM. CDR3 nucleotides: TGTGCCAGCATGATACAGGGAGGGTCCTACAATGAGCAGTTCTTC. Amino acid sequence: CASMIQGGSYNEQFF. The full variable domain, rest sourced from reference TRBV28 and TRBJ2-1, is DVKVTQSSRYLVKRTGEKVFLECVQDMDHENMFWYRQDPGLGLRLIYFSYDVKMKEKGDIPEGYSVSREKKERFSLILESASTNQTSMYLCASMIQGGSYNEQFFGPGTRLTVL.

The chain employs TRBV10-3 and TRBJ2-7, with TRBD1 identical over 9 bases. This CDR3 comprises 14 residues. Germline V gene lookup returns CDR1 ENHRY and CDR2 SYGVKD. V lost 7 bases, J lost 6 bases, and 10 bases stayed unmatched. This CDR3 is CAITRDRVAAEQYF. CDR3 DNA: TGTGCCATCACTAGGGACAGGGTAGCAGCCGAGCAGTACTTC.

V usage is TRBV19 and J usage is TRBJ2-7; maybe TRBD2 (5 bases). CDR1 and CDR2 from the germline V gene are LNHDA and SQIVND (reference sequence). The V end lost 5 bases, the J end lost 4 bases, and 15 bases lay between the germline ends. The CDR3 runs to 14 residues. CDR3 DNA: TGTGCCAGTAGTTCAACTCCGGGAACATACGAGCAGTACTTC. It codes for CASSSTPGTYEQYF.

In nucleotides, the CDR3 is TGTGCCAGCAGCAAATCGGATTCTTTGGGGGGCACCGGGGAGCTGTTTTTT. It encodes CASSKSDSLGGTGELFF. The rearrangement links TRBV21-1 to TRBJ2-2; the table's D call, TRBD2, has no DNA check behind it. TRBV21-1 is noted as a pseudogene. CDR3 length equals 17 residues.

The table lists this clone with a few counts. The chain employs TRBV20-1 and TRBJ1-2, with D uncertain. The CDR3 has 11 amino acids. CDR1 is DFQATT, CDR2 SNEGSKA, per germline (reference sequence). V dropped 6 bases and J dropped 8 bases, with 13 bases sitting between them. The CDR3 DNA is TGCAGTGCAATCGTACTTCGGGGCTACACCTTC. It yields the protein CSAIVLRGYTF.

This clone is a singleton in its sample. The chain links TRBV5-4 to TRBJ2-7, with 9 bases that match TRBD1. CDR3 size: 15 residues. The ends lost 4 bases at V and 2 bases at J; junction bases unmatched: 7. CDR1 is SGHNT, CDR2 YYREEE, per germline (reference sequence). CDR3 sequence reads: CASSRGQGGPYEQYF. For the CDR3, the DNA is TGTGCCAGCAGCAGGGGACAGGGCGGCCCCTACGAGCAGTACTTC.

The chain employs TRBV7-3 and TRBJ1-6; tentative D call: TRBD1 (5 bases). Germline loops: CDR1 SGHTA, CDR2 FQGTGA. With 1 base removed from V and 7 bases from J, the gap between germline ends came to 11 bases. The CDR3 sequence is 15 residues long. DNA for the CDR3: TGTGCCAGCAGCTTAATGGGGGGAAGGAATTCACCCCTCCACTTT. Translated: CASSLMGGRNSPLHF. Looking up the rest from reference TRBV7-3 and TRBJ1-6 gives the full variable domain: GAGVSQTPSNKVTEKGKYVELRCDPISGHTALYWYRQSLGQGPEFLIYFQGTGAADDSGLPNDRFFAVRPEGSVSTLKIQRTERGDSAVYLCASSLMGGRNSPLHFGNGTRLTVT.

V gene TRBV18 combines with J gene TRBJ2-6; D uncertain. This CDR3 has 15 amino acids. V was clipped by 3 bases and J by 3 bases, with 9 bases between them. CDR1 and CDR2 (germline): KGHSH, LQKENI. The CDR3 loop reads CASSPNGLGANVLTF. The CDR3 nucleotides read TGTGCCAGCTCACCCAATGGGCTTGGGGCCAACGTCCTGACTTTC.

V and J are TRBV7-8 and TRBJ2-1; tentative D call: TRBD1 (6 bases). This CDR3 comprises 16 residues. The germline V gene has CDR1 SGHVS and CDR2 FQNEAQ. The V and J ends lost 4 bases and 4 bases respectively, with 17 bases between them. The CDR3 sequence: CASSSLHNRAYNEQFF. DNA for the CDR3: TGTGCCAGCAGCTCCTTACACAACAGGGCTTACAATGAGCAGTTCTTC.

The chain has TRBV11-2 and TRBJ2-3; D may be TRBD2 (5 bases). V lost 3 bases and J 0 bases, leaving 10 bases between the germline ends. CDR1 is SGHAT, CDR2 FQNNGV, per germline. The CDR3 has 15 residues. CDR3: CASSFWRTSTDTQYF. The CDR3 DNA is TGTGCCAGCAGCTTCTGGCGGACTAGCACAGATACGCAGTATTTT.

The V call is TRBV5-1, the J call TRBJ1-4, with D maybe TRBD1 (5 bases). The CDR3 loop spans 14 amino acids. Looked up from germline, CDR1 is SGHRS and CDR2 is YFSETQ. The V end lost 3 bases, the J end lost 4 bases, and 10 bases lay between the germline ends. The CDR3 is CASSSDSYNEKLFF. CDR3 bases: TGCGCCAGCAGCTCAGACAGTTATAATGAAAAACTGTTTTTT. Variable domain in full (rest from reference TRBV5-1 and TRBJ1-4): KAGVTQTPRYLIKTRGQQVTLSCSPISGHRSVSWYQQTPGQGLQFLFEYFSETQRNKGNFPGRFSGRQFSNSRSEMNVSTLELGDSALYLCASSSDSYNEKLFFGSGTQLSVL.

The genes are TRBV15 and TRBJ1-1; D is possibly TRBD1 (5 bases). CDR1 is LNHNV, CDR2 YYDKDF, per germline (reference sequence). The ends were cut back, 2 bases at V and 7 bases at J, with 14 bases in the middle. This CDR3 region has 14 residues. CDR3 nucleotide sequence: TGTGCCACCAGCAGATCCCGAACGGGGGGTGAAGCTTTCTTT. Amino acid sequence: CATSRSRTGGEAFF.

The gene calls are TRBV6-5 and TRBJ1-5; D call uncertain. This CDR3 is 14 amino acids long. Germline CDR1 is MNHEY and CDR2 is SVGAGI. V lost 10 bases, J lost 0 bases, and 13 bases lay in between. The CDR3 spells CATIGVYSNQPQHF. The CDR3, as DNA: TGTGCCACCATCGGGGTATATAGCAATCAGCCCCAGCATTTT.

The chain joins TRBV18 to TRBJ1-2; perhaps TRBD1 as D (6 bases). The CDR3 sequence is 15 residues long. V was shortened by 8 bases and J by 8 bases, with 24 bases between the two germline ends. The germline V gene encodes CDR1 KGHSH and CDR2 LQKENI. This CDR3 reads CASTDSRTPGYGYTF. The CDR3, as DNA: TGTGCCAGCACGGACAGTAGAACCCCCGGTTACGGCTACACCTTC.

This clone came up a few times. For the CDR3, the DNA is TGTGCCAGCAGCTTAGTAGGGCTAGCGGGGGGAAAAAACAATGAGCAGTTCTTC. Encoded protein: CASSLVGLAGGKNNEQFF. The chain recombines TRBV7-9 with TRBJ2-1; 11 nucleotides agree with TRBD2. The V segment lost 1 base and the J segment 5 bases; nucleotides outside the gene matches: 10. Per germline, CDR1 SEHNR and CDR2 FQNEAQ (reference sequence). The CDR3 spans 18 residues.

The chain links TRBV5-4 to TRBJ1-2, with D hard to call. This CDR3 is 16 amino acids long. V was cut by 2 bases and J by 6 bases, with 20 bases left in between. In germline, CDR1 is SGHNT, CDR2 YYREEE (reference sequence). The CDR3 spells CASSFGSSRFGHGYTF. In DNA form, the CDR3 reads TGTGCCAGCAGCTTTGGCAGTTCTCGATTTGGGCATGGCTACACCTTC.